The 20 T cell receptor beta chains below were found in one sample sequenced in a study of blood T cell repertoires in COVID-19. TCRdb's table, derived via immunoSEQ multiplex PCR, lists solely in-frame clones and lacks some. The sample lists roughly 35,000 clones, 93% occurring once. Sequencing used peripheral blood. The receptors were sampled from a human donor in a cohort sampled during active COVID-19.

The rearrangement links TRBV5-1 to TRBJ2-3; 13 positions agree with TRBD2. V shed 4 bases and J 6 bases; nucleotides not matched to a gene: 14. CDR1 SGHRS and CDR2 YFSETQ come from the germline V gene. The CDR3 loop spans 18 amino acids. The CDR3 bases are TGCGCCAGCAGCCAGAGGACTAGCGGGAGCCCCGTCCTGGATACGCAGTATTTT. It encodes CASSQRTSGSPVLDTQYF.

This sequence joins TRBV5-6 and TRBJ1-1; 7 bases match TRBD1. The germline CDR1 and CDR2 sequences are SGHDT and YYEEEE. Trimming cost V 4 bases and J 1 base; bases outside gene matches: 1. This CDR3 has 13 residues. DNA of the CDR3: TGTGCCAGCAGCCGACAGGGGAACACTGAAGCTTTCTTT. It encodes CASSRQGNTEAFF.

The CDR3 region has the DNA TGTGCCAGCAGCTTAACCCAGGACACTGAAGCTTTCTTT. As protein: CASSLTQDTEAFF. The V call is TRBV7-9, the J call TRBJ1-1; D not resolved. CDR1 and CDR2 from the germline V gene are SEHNR and FQNEAQ (reference sequence). Between the trimmed V and J ends, which lost 2 bases and 3 bases, there was a span of 7 bases. This CDR3 is 13 amino acids long.

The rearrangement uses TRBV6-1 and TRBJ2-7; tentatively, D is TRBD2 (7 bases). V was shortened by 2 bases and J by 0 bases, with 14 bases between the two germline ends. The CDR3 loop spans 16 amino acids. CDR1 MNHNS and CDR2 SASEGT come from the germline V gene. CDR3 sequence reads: CASSEFEGGSSYEQYF. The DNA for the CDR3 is TGTGCCAGCAGTGAATTTGAGGGGGGGAGCTCCTACGAGCAGTACTTC.

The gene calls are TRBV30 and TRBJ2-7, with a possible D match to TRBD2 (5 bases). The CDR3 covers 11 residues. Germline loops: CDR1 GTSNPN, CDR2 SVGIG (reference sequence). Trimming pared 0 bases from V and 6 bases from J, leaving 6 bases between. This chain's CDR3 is CAWSVLGEQYF. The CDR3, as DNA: TGTGCCTGGAGTGTACTAGGCGAGCAGTACTTC.

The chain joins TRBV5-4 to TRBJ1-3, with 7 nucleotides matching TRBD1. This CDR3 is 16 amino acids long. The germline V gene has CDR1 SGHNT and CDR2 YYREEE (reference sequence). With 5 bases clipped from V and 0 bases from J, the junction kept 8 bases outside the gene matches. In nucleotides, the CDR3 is TGTGCCAGCAGTCGGACAGGAGATAGCTCTGGAAACACCATATATTTT. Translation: CASSRTGDSSGNTIYF. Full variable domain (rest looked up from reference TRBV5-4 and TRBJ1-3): ETGVTQSPTHLIKTRGQQVTLRCSSQSGHNTVSWYQQALGQGPQFIFQYYREEENGRGNFPPRFSGLQFPNYSSELNVNALELDDSALYLCASSRTGDSSGNTIYFGEGSWLTVV.

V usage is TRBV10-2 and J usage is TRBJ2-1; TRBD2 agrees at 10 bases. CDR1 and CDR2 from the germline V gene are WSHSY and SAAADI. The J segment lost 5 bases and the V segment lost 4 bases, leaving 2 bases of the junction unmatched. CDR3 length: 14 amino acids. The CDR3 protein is CASSALAGNNEQFF. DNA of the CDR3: TGCGCCAGCAGTGCACTAGCGGGGAACAATGAGCAGTTCTTC.

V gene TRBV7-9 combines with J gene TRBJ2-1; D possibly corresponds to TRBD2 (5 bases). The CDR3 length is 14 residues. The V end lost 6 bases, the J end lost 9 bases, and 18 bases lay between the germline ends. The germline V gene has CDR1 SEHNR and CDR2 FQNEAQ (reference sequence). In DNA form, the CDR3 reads TGTGCCAGCAGTCTCGGACCCAATGGAGGTGAGCAGTTCTTC. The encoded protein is CASSLGPNGGEQFF.

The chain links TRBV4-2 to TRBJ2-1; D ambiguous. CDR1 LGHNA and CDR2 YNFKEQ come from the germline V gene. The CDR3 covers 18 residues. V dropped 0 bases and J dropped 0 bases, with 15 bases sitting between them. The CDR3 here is CASSQDRGRVGSYNEQFF. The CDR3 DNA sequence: TGTGCCAGCAGCCAAGATAGAGGTCGGGTTGGCTCCTACAATGAGCAGTTCTTC.

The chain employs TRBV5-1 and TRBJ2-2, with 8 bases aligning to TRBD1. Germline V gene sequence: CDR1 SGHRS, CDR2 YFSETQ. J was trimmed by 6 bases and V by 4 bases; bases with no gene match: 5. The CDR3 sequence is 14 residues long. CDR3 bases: TGCGCCAGCAGCGGTCTACAGGGGGCCGGGGAGCTGTTTTTT. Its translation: CASSGLQGAGELFF.

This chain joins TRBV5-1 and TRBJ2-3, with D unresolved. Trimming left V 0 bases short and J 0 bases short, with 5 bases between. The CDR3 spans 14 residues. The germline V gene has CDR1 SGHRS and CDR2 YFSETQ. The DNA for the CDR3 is TGCGCCAGCAGCTTGGCCAGAAGCACAGATACGCAGTATTTT. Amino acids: CASSLARSTDTQYF. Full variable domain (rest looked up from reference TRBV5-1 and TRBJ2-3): KAGVTQTPRYLIKTRGQQVTLSCSPISGHRSVSWYQQTPGQGLQFLFEYFSETQRNKGNFPGRFSGRQFSNSRSEMNVSTLELGDSALYLCASSLARSTDTQYFGPGTRLTVL.

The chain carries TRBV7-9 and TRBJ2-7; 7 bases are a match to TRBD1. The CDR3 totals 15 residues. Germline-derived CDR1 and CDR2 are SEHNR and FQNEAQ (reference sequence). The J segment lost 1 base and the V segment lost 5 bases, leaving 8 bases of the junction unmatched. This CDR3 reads CASSPRQGSSYEQYF. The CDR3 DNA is TGTGCCAGCAGCCCCCGACAGGGTAGTTCCTACGAGCAGTACTTC.

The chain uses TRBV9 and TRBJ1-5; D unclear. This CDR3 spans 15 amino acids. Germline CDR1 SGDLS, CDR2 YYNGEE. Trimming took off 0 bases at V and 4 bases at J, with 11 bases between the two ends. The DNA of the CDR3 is TGTGCCAGCAGCGTAGCTACGGCGGATAATCAGCCCCAGCATTTT. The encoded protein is CASSVATADNQPQHF.

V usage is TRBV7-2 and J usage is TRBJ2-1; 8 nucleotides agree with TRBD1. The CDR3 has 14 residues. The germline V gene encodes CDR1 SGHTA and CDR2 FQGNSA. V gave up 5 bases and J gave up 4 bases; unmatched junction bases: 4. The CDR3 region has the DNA TGTGCCAGCAGCCTCGGGACAGGTTACAATGAGCAGTTCTTC. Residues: CASSLGTGYNEQFF.

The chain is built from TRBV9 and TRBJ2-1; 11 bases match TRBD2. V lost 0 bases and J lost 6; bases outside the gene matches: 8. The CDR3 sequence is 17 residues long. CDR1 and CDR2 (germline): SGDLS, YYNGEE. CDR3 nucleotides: TGTGCCAGCAGCGTAGGTCATAGCGGGAGGGCCCCCAATGAGCAGTTCTTC. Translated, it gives CASSVGHSGRAPNEQFF.

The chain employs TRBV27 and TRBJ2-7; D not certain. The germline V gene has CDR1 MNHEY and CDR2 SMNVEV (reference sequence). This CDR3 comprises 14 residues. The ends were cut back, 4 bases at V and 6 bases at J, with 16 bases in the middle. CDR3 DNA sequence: TGTGCCAGCAGTTACCGTAGCATGTTGGGCGAGCAGTACTTC. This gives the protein CASSYRSMLGEQYF.

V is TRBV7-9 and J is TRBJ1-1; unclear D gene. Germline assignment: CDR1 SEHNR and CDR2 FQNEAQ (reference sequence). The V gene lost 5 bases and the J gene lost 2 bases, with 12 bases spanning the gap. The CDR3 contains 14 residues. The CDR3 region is CASSPRVLNTEAFF. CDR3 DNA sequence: TGTGCCAGCAGCCCACGGGTTCTTAACACTGAAGCTTTCTTT.

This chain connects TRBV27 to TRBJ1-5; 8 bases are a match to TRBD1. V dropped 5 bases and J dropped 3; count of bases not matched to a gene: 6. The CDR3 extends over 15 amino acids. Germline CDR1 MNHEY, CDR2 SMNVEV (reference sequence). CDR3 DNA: TGTGCCAGCAGTGACGGGACAGGACACAATCAGCCCCAGCATTTT. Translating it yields CASSDGTGHNQPQHF.

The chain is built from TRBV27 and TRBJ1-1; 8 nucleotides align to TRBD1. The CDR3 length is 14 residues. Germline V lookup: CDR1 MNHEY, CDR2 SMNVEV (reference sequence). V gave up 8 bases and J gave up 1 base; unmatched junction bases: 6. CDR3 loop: CASSQGATNTEAFF. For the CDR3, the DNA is TGTGCCAGCTCCCAGGGGGCGACGAACACTGAAGCTTTCTTT.

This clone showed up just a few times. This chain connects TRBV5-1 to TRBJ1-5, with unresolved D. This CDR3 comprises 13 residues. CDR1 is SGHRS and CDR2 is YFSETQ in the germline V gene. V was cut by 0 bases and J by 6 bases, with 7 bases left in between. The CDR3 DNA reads TGCGCCAGCAGCTTGGATCCGGGTCAGCCCCAGCATTTT. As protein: CASSLDPGQPQHF. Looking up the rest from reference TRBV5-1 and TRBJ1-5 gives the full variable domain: KAGVTQTPRYLIKTRGQQVTLSCSPISGHRSVSWYQQTPGQGLQFLFEYFSETQRNKGNFPGRFSGRQFSNSRSEMNVSTLELGDSALYLCASSLDPGQPQHFGDGTRLSIL.